This T cell receptor (beta chain) was obtained from a study of shared clonotypes between healthy human individuals. In the naive CD8 group, cells lacked CD45RO and were positively selected for CCR7, so terminally differentiated effector memory CD45RA+ cells were left out. Authors' processing steps: Filtering differed because ImmunoSEQ produced junction-only sequences that carried no quality scores. Sequencing used immunoSEQ multiplex PCR; TCRdb keeps in-frame clones, though not all of them. Clone size and V and J calls were adopted from that table, with D and trimming inferred from the DNA. Among about 820,000 clones listed, 90% to 95% were seen once. V gave up 2 bases and J gave up 0 bases; unmatched junction bases: 13. The germline V gene encodes CDR1 SGHVS and CDR2 FQNEAQ. This CDR3 region has 20 residues. Findings and limits, study-wide: Since donors were few, the genetic and exposure-history diversity represented was limited.

Note on this clone: The antigen remains undetermined.

This sequence originates from a man under 40 in good health. The material sequenced was naive CD8+ T cells sorted from blood. This chain uses TRBV7-8 with TRBJ2-1, with 10 bases fitting TRBD2. DNA for the CDR3: TGTGCCAGCAGCTTATACGGTTCGGGACTAGCGACCTTCTCCTACAATGAGCAGTTCTTC. As protein: CASSLYGSGLATFSYNEQFF.